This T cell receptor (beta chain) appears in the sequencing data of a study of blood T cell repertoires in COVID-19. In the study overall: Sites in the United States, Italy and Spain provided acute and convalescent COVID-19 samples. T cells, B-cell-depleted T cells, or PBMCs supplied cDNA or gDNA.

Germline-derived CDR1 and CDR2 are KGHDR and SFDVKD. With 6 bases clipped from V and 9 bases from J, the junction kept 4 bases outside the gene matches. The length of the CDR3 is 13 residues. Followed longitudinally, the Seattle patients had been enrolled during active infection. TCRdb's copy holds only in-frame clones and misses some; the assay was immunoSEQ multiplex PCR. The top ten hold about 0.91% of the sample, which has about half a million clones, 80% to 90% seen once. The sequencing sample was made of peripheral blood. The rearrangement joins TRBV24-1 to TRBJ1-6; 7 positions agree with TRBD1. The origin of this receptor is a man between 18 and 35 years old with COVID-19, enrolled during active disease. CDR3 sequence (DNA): TGTGCCACCAGTCAAGGGGGCTTTTCACCCCTCCACTTT. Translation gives CATSQGGFSPLHF.